The TCR beta chain described here comes from a study of CD8 T cells in Susac syndrome. Germline CDR1 LGHNA, CDR2 YNFKEQ. The CDR3 consists of 13 residues. The V end was cut by 4 bases, the J end by 6 bases, with 10 bases between. With random hexamers, roughly 0.45 to 1 ug RNA was reverse transcribed. The immunoSEQ assay covered 54 Vbeta and 13 Jbeta segments for CDR3. TCRdb called the immunoSEQ multiplex PCR reads again in MiXCR, with one record for every CDR3 protein. Here the sample spans approximately 200,000 distinct CDR3 sequences, approximately 95% being singletons. While CD8+ and CD4+ T cells were isolated negatively, TEMRA cells were enriched by FACS.

V usage is TRBV4-2 and J usage is TRBJ2-1, with D tentatively TRBD2 (6 bases). Specimen: CD4+ T cells from PBMCs. The TCR originated in a human donor with multiple sclerosis. DNA for the CDR3: TGTGCCAGCAGCCCATGGACTACCAATGAGCAGTTCTTC. Translated: CASSPWTTNEQFF.